Each of the 28 T cell receptor beta chains below was sequenced from the same sample in a study of Ad26.COV2.S vaccination and SARS-CoV-2 variants. Indicated treatment: approximately 18 received Ad26.COV2.S at low or high dose, single or two shots; about 5 received placebo; per-sample allocation not given. Samples analyzed were those drawn on day 63 after the first vaccine or placebo injection. TCRdb's copy holds only in-frame clones and misses some; the assay was immunoSEQ multiplex PCR. The sample carries 300,000 to 400,000 clones, over 75% recorded once. Sample: peripheral blood, taken in a trial of Ad26.COV2.S vaccine versus placebo. Receptors were obtained from a person between 18 and 60 years old who received the Ad26.COV2.S COVID-19 vaccine or a placebo.

The chain recombines TRBV5-6 with TRBJ1-5; TRBD1 is a possible D gene (5 bases). Germline V gene data show CDR1 as SGHDT and CDR2 as YYEEEE. The CDR3 is 14 residues long. The V end was cut by 4 bases, the J end by 3 bases, with 11 bases between. In DNA, the CDR3 is TGTGCCAGCAGCGTCTGGGGCTACAATCAGCCCCAGCATTTT. This encodes CASSVWGYNQPQHF.

The V gene is TRBV6-5, the J gene TRBJ2-1; 7 bases align to TRBD1. Germline V gene data show CDR1 as MNHEY and CDR2 as SVGAGI. The junction had 8 bases not matched to a gene; V was cut back by 6 bases and J by 9 bases. The CDR3 consists of 13 residues. The CDR3 nucleotides are TGTGCCAGCAGCCAAAAAGGGGGCCCTGAGCAGTTCTTC. It specifies CASSQKGGPEQFF.

The chain has TRBV21-1 and TRBJ2-1; the table's D call, TRBD2, has no DNA check behind it. TRBV21-1 is reported as a pseudogene. The CDR3 sequence is 16 residues long. CDR3 nucleotide sequence: TGTGCCAGCAGCAATCGCCCCAGCGGAAAGTACAATGAGCAGTTCTTC. This translates into CASSNRPSGKYNEQFF.

The CDR3 sequence: CASSNRGPHEQYF. In DNA, the CDR3 is TGTGCCAGCAGCAACAGGGGGCCCCACGAGCAGTACTTC. The rearrangement links TRBV12-3 or TRBV12-4 to TRBJ2-7, with 9 bases that match TRBD1. The CDR3 loop spans 13 amino acids. V shed 6 bases, J shed 5 bases, and the junction held 5 bases outside the gene matches.

V gene TRBV2 combines with J gene TRBJ2-7; maybe TRBD2 (5 bases). Trimming took 8 bases from V and 5 from J, leaving 7 bases between them. CDR1 SNHLY and CDR2 FYNNEI come from the germline V gene. The CDR3 is 10 residues long. The CDR3 protein is CASVGDEQYF. The CDR3 DNA sequence: TGTGCCAGCGTGGGAGACGAGCAGTACTTC.

CDR3 in amino acids: CASSLGLGEVNQPQHF. In DNA form, the CDR3 reads TGTGCCAGCAGCCTCGGGTTGGGGGAGGTCAATCAGCCCCAGCATTTT. The chain joins TRBV7-2 to TRBJ1-5; tentative D call: TRBD1 (5 bases). V lost 5 bases to trimming and J lost 3 bases, with 17 bases between them. The length of the CDR3 is 16 residues. From germline, CDR1 is SGHTA and CDR2 FQGNSA.

Worth noting for this clone: A junction end diverges from the germline sequence, so it may reflect a read error. The V and J genes are TRBV6-2 or TRBV6-3 and TRBJ2-7; D unclear. This CDR3 has 16 amino acids. From germline, CDR1 is MNHEY and CDR2 SVGEGT. The CDR3 reads CASSYSATWQPRAVRF. The DNA of the CDR3 is TGTGCCAGCAGTTACTCGGCCACCTGGCAACCTAGAGCAGTACGCTTC.

V and J are TRBV7-9 and TRBJ2-1; D might be TRBD1 or TRBD2, each matching 6 bases. Looked up from germline, CDR1 is SEHNR and CDR2 is FQNEAQ (reference sequence). Deletions cut 2 bases from V and 7 bases from J, with 18 bases between. The CDR3 length is 16 residues. DNA for the CDR3: TGTGCCAGCAGCTTACAGGGGCCCGGGAGTTGGAATGAGCAGTTCTTC. The encoded protein is CASSLQGPGSWNEQFF.

The chain combines TRBV3-1 (or the pseudogene TRBV3-2) with TRBJ1-1; no clear D. The V gene's germline CDR1 is LGHDT and CDR2 YNNKEL (reference sequence). V lost 8 bases to trimming and J lost 0 bases, with 7 bases between them. This CDR3 comprises 12 residues. The CDR3 protein is CASGNLNTEAFF. The CDR3 bases are TGTGCCAGCGGCAACTTGAACACTGAAGCTTTCTTT.

The sample holds one count of this clone. The chain employs TRBV7-2 and TRBJ2-2; D remains unclear. Per the germline V gene, CDR1 is SGHTA and CDR2 is FQGNSA. V lost 0 bases and J lost 5, with 7 bases in between. The CDR3 totals 14 residues. CDR3: CASSLAQETGELFF. In DNA form, the CDR3 reads TGTGCCAGCAGCTTAGCTCAGGAGACCGGGGAGCTGTTTTTT.

This clone came up once. The V gene is TRBV10-3, the J gene TRBJ2-7; D is perhaps TRBD1 or TRBD2 (5 bases each). Germline V gives CDR1 ENHRY, CDR2 SYGVKD. The ends were cut back, 10 bases at V and 3 bases at J, with 13 bases in the middle. There are 12 residues in the CDR3. CDR3 protein: CATKGDGYEQYF. For the CDR3, the DNA is TGTGCCACCAAAGGGGACGGCTACGAGCAGTACTTC.

The chain recombines TRBV5-8 with TRBJ2-2, with 8 nucleotides matching TRBD2. V dropped 4 bases and J dropped 7; count of bases not matched to a gene: 9. From germline, CDR1 is SGHTS and CDR2 YDEGEE. The length of the CDR3 is 15 residues. CDR3 DNA sequence: TGTGCCAGCAGCCCCGGGAGGGGTATTGGCGGGGAGCTGTTTTTT. Translation gives CASSPGRGIGGELFF.

The chain links TRBV7-2 to TRBJ2-4; 10 nucleotides match TRBD2. Germline lookup yields CDR1 SGHTA and CDR2 FQGNSA. The CDR3 totals 16 residues. V was pared by 2 bases and J by 9 bases, with 10 bases of the junction left unmatched. The CDR3 region has the DNA TGTGCCAGCAGCTTATCTAGCGGGGGAAGTGAGGGCATTCAGTACTTC. Protein: CASSLSSGGSEGIQYF.

V usage is TRBV5-6 and J usage is TRBJ2-3; a weak D match, TRBD2 (5 bases). CDR1 SGHDT and CDR2 YYEEEE come from the germline V gene. The CDR3 has 16 amino acids. Deletions cut 0 bases from V and 5 bases from J, with 16 bases between. The DNA of the CDR3 is TGTGCCAGCAGCTTGGGGCTAGACGGCGGGCTAGATACGCAGTATTTT. Residues: CASSLGLDGGLDTQYF.

The V call is TRBV12-3 or TRBV12-4, the J call TRBJ2-3, with no clear D. The CDR3 spans 13 residues. V shed 6 bases and J shed 3 bases, with 10 bases lying between them. In nucleotides, the CDR3 is TGTGCCAGCAGACCTCGGGTAACAGATACGCAGTATTTT. Its protein product is CASRPRVTDTQYF.

V and J are TRBV5-6 and TRBJ1-1; D is undetermined. Germline V lookup: CDR1 SGHDT, CDR2 YYEEEE. V was shortened by 2 bases and J by 4 bases, with 9 bases between the two germline ends. CDR3 size: 13 residues. The CDR3 nucleotides are TGTGCCAGCAGCTTCGGTGGGATCACTGAAGCTTTCTTT. It codes for CASSFGGITEAFF. Drawing the rest from reference TRBV5-6 and TRBJ1-1, the complete variable domain is DAGVTQSPTHLIKTRGQQVTLRCSPKSGHDTVSWYQQALGQGPQFIFQYYEEEERQRGNFPDRFSGHQFPNYSSELNVNALLLGDSALYLCASSFGGITEAFFGQGTRLTVV.

V gene TRBV6-1 combines with J gene TRBJ1-5; TRBD1 might be the D (5 bases). The CDR3 has 13 amino acids. Trimming removed 3 bases from V and 5 bases from J, with 8 bases in between. Germline loops: CDR1 MNHNS, CDR2 SASEGT. Here the CDR3 reads CASSDGGDQPQHF. The DNA of the CDR3 is TGTGCCAGCAGTGATGGGGGTGATCAGCCCCAGCATTTT.

The V gene is TRBV2, the J gene TRBJ2-7, with 10 positions matching TRBD2. V shed 6 bases, J shed 3 bases, and the junction held 2 bases outside the gene matches. Germline loops: CDR1 SNHLY, CDR2 FYNNEI. CDR3 length: 13 amino acids. The DNA for the CDR3 is TGTGCCAGCAGAGCTAGCGGGGGCTACGAGCAGTACTTC. It codes for CASRASGGYEQYF.

The chain uses TRBV6-5 and TRBJ1-1; 10 bases match TRBD1. J gave up 5 bases and V 2 bases, and 5 bases lay outside the gene matches. There are 15 residues in the CDR3. CDR1 and CDR2 (germline): MNHEY, SVGAGI. The CDR3 sequence is CASSYRQGARTEAFF. The CDR3 DNA reads TGTGCCAGCAGTTACCGACAGGGGGCGCGAACTGAAGCTTTCTTT.

This clone showed up just a few times. The chain employs TRBV6-5 and TRBJ2-1; D assignment may be TRBD1 or TRBD2 (6 bases each). V lost 7 bases, J lost 9 bases, and 19 bases lay in between. The length of the CDR3 is 14 residues. CDR1 and CDR2 from the germline V gene are MNHEY and SVGAGI. This chain's CDR3 is CASTDRWDGGEQFF. CDR3 sequence (DNA): TGTGCCAGCACCGACAGGTGGGACGGGGGTGAGCAGTTCTTC.

The rearrangement links TRBV15 to TRBJ2-7; D unresolved. CDR1 and CDR2 from the germline V gene are LNHNV and YYDKDF (reference sequence). The CDR3 is made up of 15 amino acids. The ends were cut back, 0 bases at V and 3 bases at J, with 12 bases in the middle. The DNA of the CDR3 is TGTGCCACCAGCAGAGACCTACGGGCCATCTACGAGCAGTACTTC. Translating it yields CATSRDLRAIYEQYF.

This clone was seen only once. This rearrangement joins TRBV5-1 to TRBJ2-1; D gene unclear. Germline assignment: CDR1 SGHRS and CDR2 YFSETQ. The CDR3 contains 12 residues. The V end lost 0 bases, the J end lost 6 bases, and 4 bases lay between the germline ends. CDR3 coding DNA: TGCGCCAGCAGCTTGGCGGGCAATGAGCAGTTCTTC. Translated, it gives CASSLAGNEQFF.

The V gene is TRBV4-2, the J gene TRBJ1-6; D may be TRBD1 (6 bases). The V and J ends lost 2 bases and 4 bases respectively, with 9 bases between them. Germline CDR1 is LGHNA and CDR2 is YNFKEQ. The CDR3 extends over 15 amino acids. As DNA, the CDR3 is TGTGCCAGCAGCCAACTAGGGGGTTATAATTCACCCCTCCACTTT. It encodes CASSQLGGYNSPLHF.

The V and J genes are TRBV27 and TRBJ2-2, with D possibly TRBD2 on 6 matching bases. Germline assignment: CDR1 MNHEY and CDR2 SMNVEV (reference sequence). This CDR3 is 14 amino acids long. V shed 2 bases and J shed 3 bases, with 7 bases lying between them. The CDR3 loop reads CASSLGGYTGELFF. The CDR3 DNA reads TGTGCCAGCAGTTTAGGGGGGTACACCGGGGAGCTGTTTTTT.

The chain is built from TRBV5-1 and TRBJ2-7; unclear D gene. The V and J ends lost 0 bases and 2 bases respectively, with 12 bases between them. This CDR3 spans 15 amino acids. The V gene's germline CDR1 is SGHRS and CDR2 YFSETQ. CDR3 sequence (DNA): TGCGCCAGCAGCTTGGATTATACAGCCGCCTACGAGCAGTACTTC. As protein: CASSLDYTAAYEQYF.

This chain connects TRBV4-3 to TRBJ2-7; 9 bases match TRBD1. The CDR3 extends over 17 amino acids. J gave up 2 bases and V 4 bases, and 12 bases lay outside the gene matches. The germline V gene has CDR1 LGHNA and CDR2 YSLEER. The chain's CDR3 is CASSPGSKGQGPYEQYF. The CDR3 DNA sequence: TGCGCCAGCAGCCCAGGGTCGAAGGGACAGGGACCCTACGAGCAGTACTTC.

The rearrangement links TRBV5-1 to TRBJ1-5, with a tentative D call TRBD1 (6 bases). This CDR3 has 14 residues. The germline V gene encodes CDR1 SGHRS and CDR2 YFSETQ. Deletions cut 4 bases from V and 6 bases from J, with 14 bases between. CDR3: CASSPSGASQPQHF. CDR3 nucleotide sequence: TGCGCCAGCAGCCCATCGGGGGCGAGTCAGCCCCAGCATTTT.

V is TRBV27 and J is TRBJ2-7; weak D call: TRBD1 (5 bases). CDR3 length: 15 residues. CDR1 MNHEY and CDR2 SMNVEV come from the germline V gene (reference sequence). The V end was cut by 1 base, the J end by 1 base, with 11 bases between. CDR3 in amino acids: CASSLWAGMSYEQYF. CDR3 sequence (DNA): TGTGCCAGCAGTTTATGGGCAGGGATGTCCTACGAGCAGTACTTC.